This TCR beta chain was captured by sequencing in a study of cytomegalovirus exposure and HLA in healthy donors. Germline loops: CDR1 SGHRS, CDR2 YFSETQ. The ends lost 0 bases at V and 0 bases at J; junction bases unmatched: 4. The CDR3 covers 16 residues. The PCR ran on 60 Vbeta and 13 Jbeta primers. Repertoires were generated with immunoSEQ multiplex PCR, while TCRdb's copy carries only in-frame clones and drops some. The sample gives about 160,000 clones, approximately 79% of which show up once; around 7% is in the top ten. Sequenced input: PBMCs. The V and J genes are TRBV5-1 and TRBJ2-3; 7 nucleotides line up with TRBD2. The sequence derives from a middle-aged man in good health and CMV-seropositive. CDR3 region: CASSLGGGPSTDTQYF. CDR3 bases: TGCGCCAGCAGCTTGGGCGGGGGACCCAGCACAGATACGCAGTATTTT.